Listed below are T cell receptor beta chains from one sample, sequenced in a study of cytomegalovirus exposure and HLA in healthy donors. Some clones are missing from TCRdb's copy, which holds only in-frame ones; the method was immunoSEQ multiplex PCR. The sample comprises tens of thousands of clones, around 75% of which are singletons, and 7.8% rests with the top ten. Sequencing was done on a sample of PBMCs. The receptors come from a man in his sixties in good health and CMV-seropositive. CDR3s leave out the opening cysteine and the closing phenylalanine or tryptophan.

v_gene,j_gene,CDR3aa
TRBV19,TRBJ1-1,ASRTVSGEAF
TRBV4-2,TRBJ2-3,ASSQDPPSGSLFGTDTQY
TRBV2,TRBJ2-7,ASIGLLAGYYEQY
TRBV11-1,TRBJ2-7,ASSLAVQGAGYEQY
TRBV11-3,TRBJ2-7,ASSLDSAYEQY
TRBV6-5,TRBJ1-1,ASSYSRELRNTEAF
TRBV5-1,TRBJ2-7,ASSLDVAGGNEQY
TRBV6-4,TRBJ1-2,ASSIWDGQSSYGYT
TRBV7-9,TRBJ2-1,ASSLPGGNEQF
TRBV5-1,TRBJ2-7,ASSFGRGLGYEQY
TRBV28,TRBJ1-5,ASRQGGGGQPQH
TRBV28,TRBJ2-1,ASSLGAGEIEQF